This TCR beta chain was observed in a study of blood T cell repertoires in COVID-19. CDR1 is MNHEY and CDR2 is SMNVEV in the germline V gene (reference sequence). CDR3 length: 15 residues. The V segment lost 5 bases and the J segment 6 bases; nucleotides outside the gene matches: 6. Assay: immunoSEQ multiplex PCR; the TCRdb copy retains only in-frame clones and omits some. The table lists roughly 300,000 clones, about 85% of them singletons. This TCR derives from a human donor in a cohort sampled during active COVID-19. The chain employs TRBV27 and TRBJ2-1; 11 positions match TRBD2. The sequencing sample was made of peripheral blood. The CDR3 DNA is TGTGCCAGCAGTGTACTAGCGGGAGTACCCAATGAGCAGTTCTTC. Translating it yields CASSVLAGVPNEQFF.